This T cell receptor beta chain came from a study of cytomegalovirus exposure and HLA in healthy donors. PCR amplification relied on 60 Vbeta primers (plus 13 Jbeta primers). Sequenced by immunoSEQ multiplex PCR; TCRdb stores in-frame clones only, minus some. The table records some 150,000 clones, under 80% of them present only once. Germline V gives CDR1 MNHNS, CDR2 SASEGT. V lost 7 bases and J lost 3; bases outside the gene matches: 9. The CDR3 length is 14 residues. With regard to this clone: Its antigen remains unidentified.

Study-wide results and caveats: Later analysis indicated greater clonal expansion among HLA-associated TCR beta chains than among equally common other chains. Cytomegalovirus association was assigned to more than 150 TCR beta chains. The study found most TCR sequences rare, yet found some public TCRs in many donors. In a later analysis, TCR beta V- and J-gene trimming showed a link to a missense DCLRE1C variant.

The rearrangement joins TRBV6-1 to TRBJ2-7; 7 bases fit TRBD1. The sample was PBMCs. The sequence derives from a man aged 40-55 years in good health and CMV-seronegative. In nucleotides, the CDR3 is TGTGCCAGCAAGGGGACAGTCGGAATCTACGAGCAGTACTTC. This encodes CASKGTVGIYEQYF.